This T cell receptor beta chain was obtained from a study of blood T cell repertoires in COVID-19 (TCRdb year 2020). Looking at the study overall: Samples covering the acute and convalescent phases of COVID-19 were provided by collaborators in the United States, Italy and Spain. HLA class I and class II types, where available, came from metadata supplied by the sample provider rather than from assay-based typing. The prospective study material was composed of cDNA or gDNA derived from T cells, B-cell-depleted T cells, or PBMCs. Samples were obtained from the ongoing ImmuneRACE study (first 160 participants) and from 1,254 subjects provided by 6 global collaborators. Subjects who had been exposed to COVID-19, were actively infected with it, or had recovered from it provided the deeply sampled blood TCRbeta repertoires that made up the dataset. A freely available public database, intended as a resource for researchers studying the immune response to SARS-CoV-2, is where the repertoires were released. The sample metadata nearly always contained a de-identified subject ID, COVID-19 status, age in years and sex.

TCRbeta CDR3 regions were amplified from genomic DNA using the immunoSEQ Assay, a bias-controlled multiplex PCR. The published analysis was carried out like this. The number of nucleated cells in each sample was estimated from the amplification of reference gene primers within the assay. To quantify the absolute abundance of each unique TCRbeta CDR3 rearrangement, sequence reads were collapsed and filtered. For each sample, productive Simpson clonality was calculated as the square root of Simpson's diversity index over productive rearrangements. Drawn from immuneACCESS, this table holds only the in-frame rearrangements with V and J called that TCRdb kept. Clones are partly lost; checked studies trace under half to an unresolved V gene and leave the rest unexplained. V, J and clone size were drawn from that table, and D and trimming were deduced from the DNA. Recorded for this sample are tens of thousands of clones; around four fifths of them occurred a single time. The top ten clones comprise roughly 3% of the sample.

Each collaborating institution followed its own protocols to collect whole blood in K2EDTA tubes. For TCRbeta analysis, collaborators shipped samples as frozen whole blood, isolated PBMCs, or DNA extracted from either of those sample types. Remarks on this clone: Its antigen is not yet known. Qualities for individual bases were not recorded, and no much larger clone is one base off.

The paper as a whole reports these results and caveats: How much clinical and demographic metadata was included differed by source and by participant, and the metadata was provided uncurated.

Sequenced input: peripheral blood. This receptor was identified in a man aged 50-59 years with acute or convalescent COVID-19.

The nucleotides are TGCGCCAGCAGGGAGCGCTCAGGGTATAATGGCTATGGCTACACCTTC. This gives the protein CASRERSGYNGYGYTF. The rearranged segments are TRBV23-1 and TRBJ1-2; a tentative D match to TRBD1 spans 5 bases. TRBV23-1 falls under the ORF class, with uncertain function. V loses 6 bases, J loses 4 bases, and the germline ends lie 21 bases apart. The CDR3 has 16 amino acids, counting the end cysteine and phenylalanine. The entry retains the CDR3 DNA only, 48 bases that are in frame from base 1.